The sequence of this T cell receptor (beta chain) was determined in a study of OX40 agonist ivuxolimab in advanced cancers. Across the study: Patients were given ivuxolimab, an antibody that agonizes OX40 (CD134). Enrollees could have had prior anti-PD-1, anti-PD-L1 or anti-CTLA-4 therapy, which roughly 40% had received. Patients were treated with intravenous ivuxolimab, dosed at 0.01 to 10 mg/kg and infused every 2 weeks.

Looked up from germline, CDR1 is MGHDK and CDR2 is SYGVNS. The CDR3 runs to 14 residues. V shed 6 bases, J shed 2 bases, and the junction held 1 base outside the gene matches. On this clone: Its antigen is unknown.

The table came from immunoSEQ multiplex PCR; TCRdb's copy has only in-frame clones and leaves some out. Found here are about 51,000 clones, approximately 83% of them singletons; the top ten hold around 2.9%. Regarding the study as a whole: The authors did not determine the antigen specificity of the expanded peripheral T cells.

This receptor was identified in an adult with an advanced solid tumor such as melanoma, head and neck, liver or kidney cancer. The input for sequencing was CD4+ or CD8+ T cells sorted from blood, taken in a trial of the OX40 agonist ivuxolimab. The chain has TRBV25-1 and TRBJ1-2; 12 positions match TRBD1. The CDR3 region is CASRGQGANYGYTF. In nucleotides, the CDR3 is TGTGCCAGCAGGGGACAGGGGGCGAACTATGGCTACACCTTC.